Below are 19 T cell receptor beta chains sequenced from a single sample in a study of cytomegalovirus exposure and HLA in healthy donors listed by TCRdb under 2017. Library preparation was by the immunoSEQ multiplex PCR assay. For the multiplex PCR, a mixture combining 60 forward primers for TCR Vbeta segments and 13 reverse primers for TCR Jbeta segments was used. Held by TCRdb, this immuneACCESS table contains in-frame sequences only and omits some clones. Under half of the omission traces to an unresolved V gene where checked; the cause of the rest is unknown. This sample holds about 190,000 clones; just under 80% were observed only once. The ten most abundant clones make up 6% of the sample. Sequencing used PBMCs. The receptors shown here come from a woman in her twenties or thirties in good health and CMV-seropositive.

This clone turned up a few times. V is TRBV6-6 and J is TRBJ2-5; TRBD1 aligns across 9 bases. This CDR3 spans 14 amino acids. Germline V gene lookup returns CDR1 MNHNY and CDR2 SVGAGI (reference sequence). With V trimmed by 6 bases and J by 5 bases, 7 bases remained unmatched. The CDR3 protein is CASSRDRVMETQYF. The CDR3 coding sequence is TGTGCCAGCAGCCGGGACAGGGTGATGGAGACCCAGTACTTC.

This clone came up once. This CDR3 is CASSSETSGRGRDTQYF. The CDR3 DNA sequence: TGTGCCAGCAGCTCCGAGACTAGCGGGAGAGGAAGAGATACGCAGTATTTT. V and J are TRBV7-2 and TRBJ2-3, with 12 bases matching TRBD2. Per germline, CDR1 SGHTA and CDR2 FQGNSA. The CDR3 extends over 17 amino acids. V trimming: 4 bases; J trimming: 5 bases; junction bases outside the gene matches: 10.

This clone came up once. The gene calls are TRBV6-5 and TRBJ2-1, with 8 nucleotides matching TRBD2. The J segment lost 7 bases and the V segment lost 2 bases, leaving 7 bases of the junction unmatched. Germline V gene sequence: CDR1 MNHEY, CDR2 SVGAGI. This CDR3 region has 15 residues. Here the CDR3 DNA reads TGTGCCAGCAGTTACCCGGGACTAGGCGTGAATGAGCAGTTCTTC. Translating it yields CASSYPGLGVNEQFF.

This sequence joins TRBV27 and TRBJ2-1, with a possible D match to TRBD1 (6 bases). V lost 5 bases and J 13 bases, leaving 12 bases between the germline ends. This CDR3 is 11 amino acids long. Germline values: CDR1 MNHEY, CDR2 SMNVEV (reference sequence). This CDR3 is CASSQGTFQFF. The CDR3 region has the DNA TGTGCCAGCAGTCAGGGGACGTTTCAGTTCTTC.

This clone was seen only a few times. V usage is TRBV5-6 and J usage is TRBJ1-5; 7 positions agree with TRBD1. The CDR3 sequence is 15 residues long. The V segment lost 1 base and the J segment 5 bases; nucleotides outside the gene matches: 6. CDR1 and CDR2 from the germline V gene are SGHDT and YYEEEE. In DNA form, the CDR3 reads TGTGCCAGCAGCTTGTTACAGGGGAGTCATCAGCCCCAGCATTTT. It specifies CASSLLQGSHQPQHF.

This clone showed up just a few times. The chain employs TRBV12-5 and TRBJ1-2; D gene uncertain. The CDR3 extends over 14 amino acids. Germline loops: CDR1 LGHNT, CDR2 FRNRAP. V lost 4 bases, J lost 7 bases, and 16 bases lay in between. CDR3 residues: CASGYHPQVSGYTF. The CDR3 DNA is TGTGCTAGTGGTTATCACCCCCAGGTGAGTGGCTACACCTTC.

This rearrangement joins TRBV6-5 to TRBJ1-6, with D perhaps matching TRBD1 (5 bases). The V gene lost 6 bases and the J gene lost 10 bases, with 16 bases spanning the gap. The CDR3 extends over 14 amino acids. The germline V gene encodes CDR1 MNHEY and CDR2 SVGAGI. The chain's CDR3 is CASRVGQGGSPLHF. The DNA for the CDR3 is TGTGCCAGCAGGGTAGGGCAGGGTGGCTCACCCCTCCACTTT.

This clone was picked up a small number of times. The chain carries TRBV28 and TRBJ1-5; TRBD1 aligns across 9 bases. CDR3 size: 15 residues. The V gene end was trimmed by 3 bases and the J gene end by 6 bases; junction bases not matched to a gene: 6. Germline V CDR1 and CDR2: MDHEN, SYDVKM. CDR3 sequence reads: CASSFGDRATQPQHF. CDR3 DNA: TGTGCCAGCAGTTTCGGGGACAGGGCAACTCAGCCCCAGCATTTT.

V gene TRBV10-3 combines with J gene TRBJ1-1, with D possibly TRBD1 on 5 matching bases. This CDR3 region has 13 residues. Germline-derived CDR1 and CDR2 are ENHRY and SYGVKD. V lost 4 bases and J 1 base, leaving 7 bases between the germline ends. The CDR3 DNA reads TGTGCCATCAGTGGACAGCAGAACACTGAAGCTTTCTTT. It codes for CAISGQQNTEAFF.

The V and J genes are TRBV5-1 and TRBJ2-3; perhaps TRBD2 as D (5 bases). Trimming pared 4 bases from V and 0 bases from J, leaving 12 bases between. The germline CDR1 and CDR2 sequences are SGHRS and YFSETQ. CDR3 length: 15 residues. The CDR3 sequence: CASSPLARSTDTQYF. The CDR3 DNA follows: TGCGCCAGCAGCCCTTTAGCGCGTAGCACAGATACGCAGTATTTT.

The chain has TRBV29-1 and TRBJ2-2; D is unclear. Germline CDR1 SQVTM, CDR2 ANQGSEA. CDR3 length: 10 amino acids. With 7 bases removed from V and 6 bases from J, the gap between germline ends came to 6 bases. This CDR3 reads CSAGAGELFF. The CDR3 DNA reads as TGCAGCGCCGGAGCCGGGGAGCTGTTTTTT.

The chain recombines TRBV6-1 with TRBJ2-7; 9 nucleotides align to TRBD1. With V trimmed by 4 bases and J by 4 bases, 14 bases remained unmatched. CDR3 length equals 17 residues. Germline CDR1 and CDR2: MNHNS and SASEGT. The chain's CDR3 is CASSVGVSGQGRYEQYF. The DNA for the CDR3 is TGTGCCAGCAGTGTCGGGGTTTCGGGACAGGGACGGTACGAGCAGTACTTC.

The CDR3 DNA is TGTGCCAGCTCCTCCGGGACTGCGGGGGAGACCCAGTACTTC. Amino acids: CASSSGTAGETQYF. V usage is TRBV18 and J usage is TRBJ2-5, with D possibly TRBD2 on 6 matching bases. Germline CDR1 KGHSH, CDR2 LQKENI. The CDR3 sequence is 14 residues long. The ends were cut back, 6 bases at V and 5 bases at J, with 16 bases in the middle.

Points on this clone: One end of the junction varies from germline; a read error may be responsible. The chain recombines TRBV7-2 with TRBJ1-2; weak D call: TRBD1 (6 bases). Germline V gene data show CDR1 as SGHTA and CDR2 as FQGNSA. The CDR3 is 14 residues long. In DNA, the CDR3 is TGTGCCAGCAGCCGGGCAGAGGGGGTCCATGGCTACCCCTTC. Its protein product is CASSRAEGVHGYPF.

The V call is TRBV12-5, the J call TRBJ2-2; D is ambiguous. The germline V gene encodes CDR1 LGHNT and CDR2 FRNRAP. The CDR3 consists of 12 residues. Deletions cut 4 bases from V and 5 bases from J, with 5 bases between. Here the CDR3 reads CASGSVTGELFF. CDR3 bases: TGTGCTAGTGGTTCCGTTACCGGGGAGCTGTTTTTT.

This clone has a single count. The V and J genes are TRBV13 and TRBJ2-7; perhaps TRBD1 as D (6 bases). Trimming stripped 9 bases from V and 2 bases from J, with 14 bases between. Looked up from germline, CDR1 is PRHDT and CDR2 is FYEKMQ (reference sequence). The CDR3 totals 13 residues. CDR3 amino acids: CASTNREAYEQYF. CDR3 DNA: TGTGCCAGTACAAACAGGGAAGCCTACGAGCAGTACTTC.

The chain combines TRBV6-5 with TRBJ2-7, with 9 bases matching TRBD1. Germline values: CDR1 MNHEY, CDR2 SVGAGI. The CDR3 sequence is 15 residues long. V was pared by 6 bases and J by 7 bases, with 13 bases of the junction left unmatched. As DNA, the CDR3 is TGTGCCAGCAGCCCCCCGGGACAGGGAGTGGGAGAGCAGTACTTC. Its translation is CASSPPGQGVGEQYF.

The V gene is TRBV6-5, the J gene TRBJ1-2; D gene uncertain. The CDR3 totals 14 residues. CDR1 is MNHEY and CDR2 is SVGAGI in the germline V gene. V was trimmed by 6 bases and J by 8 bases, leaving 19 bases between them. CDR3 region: CASSPGGRSGGYTF. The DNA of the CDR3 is TGTGCCAGCAGCCCCGGTGGGCGTTCGGGAGGCTACACCTTC.

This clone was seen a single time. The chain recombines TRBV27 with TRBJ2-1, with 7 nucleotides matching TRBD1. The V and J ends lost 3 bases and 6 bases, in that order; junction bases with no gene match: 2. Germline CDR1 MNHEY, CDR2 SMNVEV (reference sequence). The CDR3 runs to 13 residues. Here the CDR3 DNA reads TGTGCCAGCAGTTTCGGGACAGTCAATGAGCAGTTCTTC. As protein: CASSFGTVNEQFF.